These 20 T cell receptor beta chains were sequenced from one sample in a study of shared clonotypes between healthy human individuals. Sequenced by immunoSEQ multiplex PCR; TCRdb stores in-frame clones only, minus some. The table lists 300,000 to 400,000 clones, more than 60% of them singletons. The specimen was memory CD4+ T cells sorted from blood. Described subset: CD45RA-negative fraction. All receptors come from a man aged 30-40 years in good health.

J is TRBJ2-6 and V is TRBV7-8; D may be TRBD1 or TRBD2 (5 bases each). The V and J ends lost 5 bases and 0 bases respectively, with 14 bases between them. The CDR3 is made up of 17 amino acids. CDR1 and CDR2 from the germline V gene are SGHVS and FQNEAQ. DNA for the CDR3: TGTGCCAGCAGCCCGCTCCGGGGACCCTCTGGGGCCAACGTCCTGACTTTC. Protein: CASSPLRGPSGANVLTF.

CDR3 nucleotide sequence: TGCGCCAGCAGCTTGGCCGTCCTAGCGGGAGCCGGGGAGCTGTTTTTT. This sequence encodes CASSLAVLAGAGELFF. J is TRBJ2-2 and V is TRBV5-1; 10 bases map to TRBD2. Per the germline V gene, CDR1 is SGHRS and CDR2 is YFSETQ. The ends lost 0 bases at V and 6 bases at J; junction bases unmatched: 5. CDR3 length: 16 amino acids.

The chain employs TRBV5-1 and TRBJ2-7; a possible D gene is TRBD1 (6 bases). This CDR3 region has 13 residues. Germline V gives CDR1 SGHRS, CDR2 YFSETQ. V lost 5 bases to trimming and J lost 4 bases, with 13 bases between them. The CDR3: CASSRGRGYEQYF. In DNA form, the CDR3 reads TGCGCCAGCAGTCGGGGCAGGGGTTACGAGCAGTACTTC.

The gene calls are TRBV19 and TRBJ2-3; TRBD2 agrees at 7 bases. The ends lost 3 bases at V and 5 bases at J; junction bases unmatched: 17. CDR1 LNHDA and CDR2 SQIVND come from the germline V gene (reference sequence). The CDR3 consists of 18 residues. In DNA, the CDR3 is TGTGCCAGTAGTATGGGAGGGCTCGGCCAAATCGGGGGAGATACGCAGTATTTT. It codes for CASSMGGLGQIGGDTQYF.

Only a few counts were recorded for this clone. This rearrangement joins TRBV5-1 to TRBJ2-5; the match to TRBD2 covers 11 bases. The J segment lost 4 bases and the V segment lost 2 bases, leaving 4 bases of the junction unmatched. This CDR3 comprises 15 residues. Per the germline V gene, CDR1 is SGHRS and CDR2 is YFSETQ. CDR3 sequence (DNA): TGCGCCAGCAGCTTAAGACTAGCGGGAATAGAGACCCAGTACTTC. It is translated as CASSLRLAGIETQYF.

This clone was counted a few times. The junction shows a germline mismatch at one end, possibly a read error. The J gene is TRBJ1-1, the V gene TRBV7-9; a weak D match, TRBD1 (6 bases). Germline V CDR1 and CDR2: SEHNR, FQNEAQ (reference sequence). This CDR3 has 13 amino acids. The chain's CDR3 is CAGSGPGDTEAFF. For the CDR3, the DNA is TGTGCCGGCAGCGGTCCAGGGGATACTGAAGCTTTCTTT.

The CDR3 bases are TGTGCCAGCAGCCCCCTAGCGGGACAGACCCAGTACTTC. Translating it yields CASSPLAGQTQYF. The rearrangement links TRBV7-6 to TRBJ2-5, with 9 bases identical to TRBD2. The CDR3 is 13 residues long. The V gene end was trimmed by 5 bases and the J gene end by 6 bases; junction bases not matched to a gene: 4. Germline V gene lookup returns CDR1 SGHVS and CDR2 FNYEAQ.

CDR3 nucleotide sequence: TGTGCCAGCAGTTCGAGACTAGCGGGAGACGAGCAGTACTTC. Translation gives CASSSRLAGDEQYF. The chain recombines TRBV27 with TRBJ2-7; TRBD2 matches 12 bases. The CDR3 extends over 14 amino acids. V shed 4 bases, J shed 5 bases, and the junction held 3 bases outside the gene matches. Per the germline V gene, CDR1 is MNHEY and CDR2 is SMNVEV (reference sequence).

This chain connects TRBV7-3 to TRBJ2-5, with D possibly TRBD1 on 5 matching bases. CDR1 SGHTA and CDR2 FQGTGA come from the germline V gene. The ends were cut back, 1 base at V and 1 base at J, with 10 bases in the middle. There are 15 residues in the CDR3. CDR3 sequence (DNA): TGTGCCAGCAGCTTAAAGGACACACCCCAAGAGACCCAGTACTTC. Amino acid sequence: CASSLKDTPQETQYF.

CDR3 sequence (DNA): TGTGCCAGCAGTTTTAGGGGGACTGCAACTAATGAAAAACTGTTTTTT. Its protein is CASSFRGTATNEKLFF. The V and J genes are TRBV28 and TRBJ1-4, with D perhaps matching TRBD1 (6 bases). Germline values: CDR1 MDHEN, CDR2 SYDVKM. V gave up 3 bases and J gave up 0 bases, with 11 bases separating them. CDR3 length: 16 residues.

The CDR3 is CASILVGGNTQYF. In DNA, the CDR3 is TGTGCCAGCATATTAGTGGGGGGAAATACGCAGTATTTT. The chain combines TRBV2 with TRBJ2-3; tentative D call: TRBD2 (6 bases). Looked up from germline, CDR1 is SNHLY and CDR2 is FYNNEI. This CDR3 is 13 amino acids long. V was trimmed by 7 bases and J by 7 bases, leaving 15 bases between them. Complete variable domain (other parts from reference TRBV2 and TRBJ2-3): EPEVTQTPSHQVTQMGQEVILRCVPISNHLYFYWYRQILGQKVEFLVSFYNNEISEKSEIFDDQFSVERPDGSNFTLKIRSTKLEDSAMYFCASILVGGNTQYFGPGTRLTVL.

J is TRBJ2-2 and V is TRBV9; 9 bases are shared with TRBD2. V shed 4 bases and J 5 bases; nucleotides not matched to a gene: 9. From germline, CDR1 is SGDLS and CDR2 YYNGEE. The CDR3 extends over 16 amino acids. CDR3 region: CASSPRTSEYTGELFF. The DNA for the CDR3 is TGTGCCAGCAGCCCCCGGACTAGCGAGTATACCGGGGAGCTGTTTTTT.

The CDR3 nucleotides are TGTGCCAGCAGCAGGACAGGCCCCTACGAGCAGTACTTC. Its translation: CASSRTGPYEQYF. J is TRBJ2-7 and V is TRBV5-4, with 7 nucleotides matching TRBD1. CDR3 length: 13 residues. Germline CDR1 and CDR2: SGHNT and YYREEE (reference sequence). With V trimmed by 4 bases and J by 2 bases, 3 bases remained unmatched.

The CDR3 region is CASSLAAGGVFQAGELFF. CDR3 nucleotides: TGCGCCAGCAGCTTGGCCGCGGGAGGGGTTTTTCAGGCCGGGGAGCTGTTTTTT. The chain uses TRBV5-1 and TRBJ2-2; 9 bases agree with TRBD2. V trimming: 0 bases; J trimming: 6 bases; junction bases outside the gene matches: 12. There are 18 residues in the CDR3. Germline V gene sequence: CDR1 SGHRS, CDR2 YFSETQ. Full variable domain (remainder filled in from reference TRBV5-1 and TRBJ2-2): KAGVTQTPRYLIKTRGQQVTLSCSPISGHRSVSWYQQTPGQGLQFLFEYFSETQRNKGNFPGRFSGRQFSNSRSEMNVSTLELGDSALYLCASSLAAGGVFQAGELFFGEGSRLTVL.

In its sample, this clone was seen a few times. The chain is built from TRBV2 and TRBJ2-1; TRBD2 aligns across 11 bases. V shed 6 bases, J shed 2 bases, and the junction held 6 bases outside the gene matches. The CDR3 is 16 amino acids. Germline CDR1 and CDR2: SNHLY and FYNNEI. CDR3 amino acids: CASSLIAGGPYNEQFF. DNA for the CDR3: TGTGCCAGCAGCCTTATAGCGGGAGGGCCCTACAATGAGCAGTTCTTC.

In this sample, this clone turned up a few times. The rearrangement uses TRBV4-3 and TRBJ2-2; the D is unclear. Germline lookup yields CDR1 LGHNA and CDR2 YSLEER. Trimming left V 5 bases short and J 6 bases short, with 13 bases between. The CDR3 consists of 14 residues. CDR3 protein: CASSSLGAAGELFF. CDR3 DNA: TGCGCCAGCAGCTCCCTCGGAGCAGCCGGGGAGCTGTTTTTT.

V and J are TRBV27 and TRBJ2-3, with a tentative D call TRBD2 (6 bases). Per germline, CDR1 MNHEY and CDR2 SMNVEV (reference sequence). V lost 4 bases and J 3 bases, leaving 11 bases between the germline ends. This CDR3 comprises 14 residues. The CDR3 DNA follows: TGTGCCAGCAGTTCGGGACTTAAGACAGATACGCAGTATTTT. Translation gives CASSSGLKTDTQYF.

This clone has a count of ten or more. The CDR3 DNA sequence: TGTGCCAGCAGCTGGGGGACTAGTGGGATTTCTGAGCAGTTCTTC. It codes for CASSWGTSGISEQFF. The chain has TRBV5-5 and TRBJ2-1; TRBD2 agrees at 8 bases. J gave up 9 bases and V 3 bases, and 11 bases lay outside the gene matches. In germline, CDR1 is SGHKS, CDR2 YYEKEE (reference sequence). The CDR3 is 15 amino acids.

The gene calls are TRBV19 and TRBJ2-2; 8 nucleotides match TRBD1. The CDR3 is 17 residues long. Trimming took 3 bases from V and 6 from J; bases not matched to a gene: 12. Germline V gene sequence: CDR1 LNHDA, CDR2 SQIVND (reference sequence). In nucleotides, the CDR3 is TGTGCCAGTAGTATTTTTCGGGGAATGACAGGGGCCGGGGAGCTGTTTTTT. It is translated as CASSIFRGMTGAGELFF.

CDR3 residues: CASSQDPASSYNEQFF. The CDR3 coding sequence is TGCGCCAGCAGCCAAGATCCGGCAAGCTCCTACAATGAGCAGTTCTTC. The V call is TRBV4-1, the J call TRBJ2-1; D gene uncertain. Trimming shortened V by 0 bases and J by 0 bases, and 9 bases separated the two germline ends. The CDR3 totals 16 residues. Germline CDR1 MGHRA, CDR2 YSYEKL.